These 13 T cell receptor beta chains came from one sample sequenced in a study of identical twins. TCRdb processed the 5' RACE reads anew with MiXCR; each CDR3 protein has one entry. The data hold about 700,000 distinct CDR3 sequences, with around 6% observed a single time. Sequencing was done on a sample of naive T cells sorted from blood. The receptors stem from a young man in good health.

The sample holds many counts of this clonotype. The chain uses TRBV10-3 and TRBJ2-2; a weak D match, TRBD2 (5 bases). The CDR3 sequence is 15 residues long. Per the germline V gene, CDR1 is ENHRY and CDR2 is SYGVKD. Deletions cut 9 bases from V and 5 bases from J, with 19 bases between. In DNA form, the CDR3 reads TGTGCCATAAATCCGGGAACTAGTTTAACCGGGGAGCTGTTTTTT. Translated: CAINPGTSLTGELFF.

This clonotype has at least ten counts. V usage is TRBV4-2 and J usage is TRBJ2-1, with D maybe TRBD2 (6 bases). The germline CDR1 and CDR2 sequences are LGHNA and YNFKEQ. The CDR3 sequence is 16 residues long. Trimming pared 1 base from V and 2 bases from J, leaving 12 bases between. CDR3 sequence (DNA): TGTGCCAGCAGCCAAGCCCTAGCGCGAACCTACAATGAGCAGTTCTTC. Translated: CASSQALARTYNEQFF.

This clonotype was counted only a few times. The chain links TRBV15 to TRBJ2-5; no clear D gene. CDR3 length equals 13 residues. Germline V lookup: CDR1 LNHNV, CDR2 YYDKDF (reference sequence). Trimming took off 6 bases at V and 1 base at J, with 9 bases between the two ends. The CDR3 DNA is TGTGCCACCAGGGGCACGCGCCAAGAGACCCAGTACTTC. Its translation is CATRGTRQETQYF.

The rearrangement links TRBV11-3 to TRBJ2-1; possibly TRBD2 for D (5 bases). Looked up from germline, CDR1 is SGHNT and CDR2 is YENEEA. Trimming removed 3 bases at V and 15 bases at J, with 15 bases between. The CDR3 has 12 residues. DNA for the CDR3: TGTGCCAGCAGCTTCCCTCCCGCTAGCATGTTCTTC. It translates to CASSFPPASMFF.

This clonotype was observed many times. This chain joins TRBV5-1 and TRBJ2-1; perhaps D is TRBD1 or TRBD2 (5 bases each). V lost 4 bases, J lost 0 bases, and 11 bases lay in between. The germline V gene has CDR1 SGHRS and CDR2 YFSETQ. The CDR3 covers 15 residues. This chain's CDR3 is CASSLGDSSYNEQFF. DNA of the CDR3: TGCGCCAGCAGCCTGGGGGATAGCTCCTACAATGAGCAGTTCTTC.

This clonotype showed up many times. The chain is built from TRBV27 and TRBJ1-5; maybe TRBD1 (5 bases). This CDR3 is built from 14 residues. Trimming left V 5 bases short and J 1 base short, with 9 bases between. Germline CDR1 reads MNHEY; CDR2 reads SMNVEV (reference sequence). CDR3 sequence (DNA): TGTGCCAGCAGTCCCGGGACGAGCAATCAGCCCCAGCATTTT. Its protein is CASSPGTSNQPQHF.

This clonotype was recorded at least ten times. The chain combines TRBV5-1 with TRBJ2-5, with 7 bases fitting TRBD2. CDR3 length: 15 amino acids. V trimming: 3 bases; J trimming: 0 bases; junction bases outside the gene matches: 5. CDR1 is SGHRS, CDR2 YFSETQ, per germline. For the CDR3, the DNA is TGCGCCAGCAGCTCTCTAGGGACTAACCAAGAGACCCAGTACTTC. This sequence encodes CASSSLGTNQETQYF.

This clonotype came up many times. The rearrangement uses TRBV6-2 or TRBV6-3 and TRBJ1-1; the match to TRBD1 covers 11 bases. The CDR3 loop spans 16 amino acids. CDR1 MNHEY and CDR2 SVGEGT come from the germline V gene. With V trimmed by 2 bases and J by 6 bases, 8 bases remained unmatched. The CDR3 region has the DNA TGTGCCAGCAGTTACAGGACAGGGGGCGTAAAAGCTGAAGCTTTCTTT. Translation gives CASSYRTGGVKAEAFF.

V gene TRBV28 combines with J gene TRBJ1-5; 7 bases fit TRBD1. The CDR3 loop spans 13 amino acids. With 9 bases clipped from V and 7 bases from J, the junction kept 9 bases outside the gene matches. Germline V lookup: CDR1 MDHEN, CDR2 SYDVKM. The CDR3 loop reads CASNRGRGQPQHF. CDR3 sequence (DNA): TGTGCCAGTAACAGGGGCCGGGGCCAGCCCCAGCATTTT.

The table lists this clonotype with a few counts. V is TRBV7-9 and J is TRBJ2-4; 8 positions agree with TRBD2. Germline trimming cut 2 bases from V and 0 bases from J; bases unmatched to any gene: 0. Per the germline V gene, CDR1 is SEHNR and CDR2 is FQNEAQ (reference sequence). This CDR3 has 15 amino acids. DNA of the CDR3: TGTGCCAGCAGCTTACTAGCGGGAGCCAAAAACATTCAGTACTTC. Translation: CASSLLAGAKNIQYF.

This clonotype was detected many times. The chain couples TRBV12-3 or TRBV12-4 to TRBJ2-5; D may be TRBD2 (5 bases). There are 14 residues in the CDR3. Trimming took off 7 bases at V and 1 base at J, with 13 bases between the two ends. The CDR3 DNA follows: TGTGCCAGCACCTACGCGGGCCTCCAAGAGACCCAGTACTTC. Translating it yields CASTYAGLQETQYF.

This clonotype showed up just a few times. The chain recombines TRBV24-1 with TRBJ1-1, with 10 positions matching TRBD1. V lost 4 bases to trimming and J lost 8 bases; unmatched junction nucleotides: 6. The CDR3 is 14 amino acids. Germline CDR1 KGHDR, CDR2 SFDVKD. The CDR3 loop reads CATSETGTGDEAFF. CDR3 nucleotide sequence: TGTGCCACCAGTGAAACCGGGACAGGGGACGAAGCTTTCTTT.

Many counts were recorded for this clonotype. The V gene is TRBV12-3 or TRBV12-4, the J gene TRBJ2-1; no definite D call. This CDR3 contains 14 residues. V shed 7 bases and J shed 8 bases, with 18 bases lying between them. This CDR3 is CASNRPSPHDEQFF. CDR3 DNA sequence: TGTGCCAGCAACCGGCCCTCTCCACACGATGAGCAGTTCTTC.